This T cell receptor (beta chain) appears in the sequencing data of a study of long-term antiretroviral therapy in people with HIV. Study overall: Sampling started about a decade before the 2015 immediate-ART recommendation. Regarding the study as a whole: Possibly under older ART regimens, blood was drawn between about 2003 and 2018. HIV repertoires spanned narrower CDR3 length ranges than controls.

This CDR3 is built from 11 residues. V was trimmed by 4 bases and J by 7 bases, leaving 8 bases between them. CDR1 and CDR2 from the germline V gene are MNHEY and SMNVEV (reference sequence). This was the immunoSEQ v3.0 assay at survey level. Produced via immunoSEQ multiplex PCR; TCRdb's table is partial and in-frame only. The table shows 16,000 or so clones, with 77% occurring only once. The United States was where all participants with HIV were treated. About this clone itself: Its target is not known.

The sample consisted of unsorted PBMCs, taken 2.1 years after starting antiretroviral therapy. The TCR comes from a man aged 35 to 55 with HIV. The rearrangement uses TRBV27 and TRBJ2-7; TRBD2 is a possible D gene (5 bases). The CDR3 DNA reads TGTGCCAGCAGTTCGGGGATAGAGCAGTACTTC. This codes for CASSSGIEQYF.